These 10 T cell receptor beta chains share one sample of origin, sequenced in a study of blood T cell repertoires in COVID-19. The assay was immunoSEQ multiplex PCR, and TCRdb's table has in-frame clones only and misses some. The sample lists around 450,000 clones, approximately 90% occurring once. The sample comprised peripheral blood. These receptors were obtained from a woman in her thirties with acute or convalescent COVID-19.

J is TRBJ1-5 and V is TRBV2, with 7 bases that match TRBD1. This CDR3 contains 14 residues. V shed 6 bases and J 4 bases; nucleotides not matched to a gene: 6. Germline CDR1 SNHLY, CDR2 FYNNEI. The CDR3 DNA follows: TGTGCCAGCAGCGGACAGGCTCCAAATCAGCCCCAGCATTTT. Its translation is CASSGQAPNQPQHF.

The chain recombines TRBV28 with TRBJ1-5, with 8 bases that match TRBD1. Germline V lookup: CDR1 MDHEN, CDR2 SYDVKM. V lost 6 bases and J lost 5; bases outside the gene matches: 3. The CDR3 spans 13 residues. CDR3 coding DNA: TGTGCCAGCAGCAACAGGGGGGATCAGCCCCAGCATTTT. Its protein is CASSNRGDQPQHF.

CDR3 DNA: TGTGCCAGTAGTATAGTTGGCAGGGGGCTGAACACTGAAGCTTTCTTT. Protein sequence: CASSIVGRGLNTEAFF. This chain connects TRBV19 to TRBJ1-1; 8 bases match TRBD1. From germline, CDR1 is LNHDA and CDR2 SQIVND (reference sequence). Trimming took 1 base from V and 0 from J; bases not matched to a gene: 4. CDR3 length: 16 residues.

This sequence joins TRBV6-5 and TRBJ2-1; maybe TRBD2 (5 bases). Per the germline V gene, CDR1 is MNHEY and CDR2 is SVGAGI. V gave up 6 bases and J gave up 4 bases, with 16 bases separating them. The CDR3 is 15 amino acids. The CDR3 DNA follows: TGTGCCAGCAGACCGACGGCGCGGGCATACAATGAGCAGTTCTTC. It specifies CASRPTARAYNEQFF.

This clone appeared a single time. This rearrangement joins TRBV28 to TRBJ2-1; a possible D gene is TRBD1 (7 bases). The CDR3 runs to 14 residues. Trimming cost V 8 bases and J 9 bases, with 20 bases left between them. Germline V gene lookup returns CDR1 MDHEN and CDR2 SYDVKM. This CDR3 reads CASGESNRGGEQFF. DNA for the CDR3: TGTGCCAGCGGAGAGTCCAACAGGGGAGGTGAGCAGTTCTTC.

The chain carries TRBV24-1 and TRBJ1-5, with 10 bases lining up with TRBD1. With 5 bases clipped from V and 0 bases from J, the junction kept 9 bases outside the gene matches. Germline CDR1 reads KGHDR; CDR2 reads SFDVKD. The CDR3 totals 18 residues. The CDR3: CATSGETGGGGSNQPQHF. CDR3 sequence (DNA): TGTGCCACCAGTGGAGAGACAGGGGGCGGGGGTAGCAATCAGCCCCAGCATTTT.

This rearrangement joins TRBV15 to TRBJ2-5; D gene ambiguous. The V end was cut by 6 bases, the J end by 1 base, with 6 bases between. CDR1 is LNHNV, CDR2 YYDKDF, per germline (reference sequence). The CDR3 has 12 residues. CDR3 residues: CATRELQETQYF. CDR3 DNA sequence: TGTGCCACCAGAGAACTCCAAGAGACCCAGTACTTC. Based on the CDR3 plus reference TRBV15 and TRBJ2-5, the full variable domain is DAMVIQNPRYQVTQFGKPVTLSCSQTLNHNVMYWYQQKSSQAPKLLFHYYDKDFNNEADTPDNFQSRRPNTSFCFLDIRSPGLGDTAMYLCATRELQETQYFGPGTRLLVL.

The chain links TRBV3-1 (or the pseudogene TRBV3-2) to TRBJ2-1; 8 bases are a match to TRBD2. The CDR3 is 19 residues long. Germline CDR1 reads LGHDT; CDR2 reads YNNKEL (reference sequence). J gave up 0 bases and V 0 bases, and 10 bases lay outside the gene matches. CDR3 loop: CASSQDYQRGRSSYNEQFF. As DNA, the CDR3 is TGTGCCAGCAGCCAAGATTACCAGCGGGGGAGGAGCTCCTACAATGAGCAGTTCTTC.

This clone was recorded only once. The chain employs TRBV7-9 and TRBJ1-6; tentative D call: TRBD1 (6 bases). Trimming stripped 6 bases from V and 6 bases from J, with 9 bases between. CDR3 length: 13 residues. Germline V gives CDR1 SEHNR, CDR2 FQNEAQ (reference sequence). The CDR3 reads CASRQGSNSPLHF. The DNA for the CDR3 is TGTGCCAGCAGACAGGGTAGTAATTCACCCCTCCACTTT.

The chain carries TRBV9 and TRBJ1-1; 8 bases agree with TRBD1. The J segment lost 1 base and the V segment lost 3 bases, leaving 5 bases of the junction unmatched. The CDR3 totals 15 residues. From germline, CDR1 is SGDLS and CDR2 YYNGEE. The CDR3 region has the DNA TGTGCCAGCAGCGGACGGACAGGGTCGAACACTGAAGCTTTCTTT. Translated: CASSGRTGSNTEAFF. The full variable domain, its missing parts supplied by reference TRBV9 and TRBJ1-1, is DSGVTQTPKHLITATGQRVTLRCSPRSGDLSVYWYQQSLDQGLQFLIQYYNGEERAKGNILERFSAQQFPDLHSELNLSSLELGDSALYFCASSGRTGSNTEAFFGQGTRLTVV.